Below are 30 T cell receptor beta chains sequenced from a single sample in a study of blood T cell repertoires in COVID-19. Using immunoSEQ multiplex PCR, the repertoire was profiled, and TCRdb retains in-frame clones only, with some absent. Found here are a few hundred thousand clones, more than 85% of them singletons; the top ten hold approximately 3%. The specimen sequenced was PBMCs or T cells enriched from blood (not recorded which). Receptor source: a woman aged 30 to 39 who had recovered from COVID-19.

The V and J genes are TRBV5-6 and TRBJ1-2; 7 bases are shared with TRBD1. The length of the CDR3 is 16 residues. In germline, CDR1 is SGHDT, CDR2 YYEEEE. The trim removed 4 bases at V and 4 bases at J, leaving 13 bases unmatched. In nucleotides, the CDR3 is TGTGCCAGCAGCCAAACTGGAGGGGGCGCGATCTATGGCTACACCTTC. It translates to CASSQTGGGAIYGYTF.

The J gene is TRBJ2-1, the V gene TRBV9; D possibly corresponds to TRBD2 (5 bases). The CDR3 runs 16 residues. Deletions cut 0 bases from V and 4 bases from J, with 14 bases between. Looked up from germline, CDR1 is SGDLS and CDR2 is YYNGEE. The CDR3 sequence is CASSVVWGEGYNEQFF. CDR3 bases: TGTGCCAGCAGCGTAGTGTGGGGTGAGGGATACAATGAGCAGTTCTTC.

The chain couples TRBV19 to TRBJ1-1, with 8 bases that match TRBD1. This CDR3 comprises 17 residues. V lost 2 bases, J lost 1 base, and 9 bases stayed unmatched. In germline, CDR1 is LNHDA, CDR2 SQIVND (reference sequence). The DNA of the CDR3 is TGTGCCAGTAGTATATCCGGACAGGGACCGACGAACACTGAAGCTTTCTTT. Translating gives CASSISGQGPTNTEAFF.

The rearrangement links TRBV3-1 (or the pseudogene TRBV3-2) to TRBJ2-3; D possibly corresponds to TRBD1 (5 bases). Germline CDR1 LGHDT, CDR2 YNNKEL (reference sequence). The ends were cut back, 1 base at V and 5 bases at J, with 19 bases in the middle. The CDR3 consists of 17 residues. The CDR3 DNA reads TGTGCCAGCAGCCAAGTCAAGGGGCAGGCTGGTCGAGATACGCAGTATTTT. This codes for CASSQVKGQAGRDTQYF.

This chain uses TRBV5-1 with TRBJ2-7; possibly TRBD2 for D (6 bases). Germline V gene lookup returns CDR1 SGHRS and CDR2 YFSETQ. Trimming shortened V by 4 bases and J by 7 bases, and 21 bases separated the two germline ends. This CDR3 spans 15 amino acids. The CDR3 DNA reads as TGCGCCAGCAGCCCGACCGGCCGGGACTTAGGGGAGCAGTACTTC. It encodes CASSPTGRDLGEQYF.

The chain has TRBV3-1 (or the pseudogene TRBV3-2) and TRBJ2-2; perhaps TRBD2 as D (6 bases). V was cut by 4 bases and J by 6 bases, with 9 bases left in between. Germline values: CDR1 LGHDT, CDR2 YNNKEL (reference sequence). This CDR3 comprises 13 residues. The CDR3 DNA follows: TGTGCCAGCAGCCCGTCGGGGGCCGGGGAGCTGTTTTTT. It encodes CASSPSGAGELFF.

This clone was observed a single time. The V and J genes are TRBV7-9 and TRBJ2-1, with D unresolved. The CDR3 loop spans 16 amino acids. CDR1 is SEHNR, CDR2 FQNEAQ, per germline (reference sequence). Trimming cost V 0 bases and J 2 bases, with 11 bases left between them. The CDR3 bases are TGTGCCAGCAGCTTAGCGGTAGCTGATCCCTACAATGAGCAGTTCTTC. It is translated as CASSLAVADPYNEQFF. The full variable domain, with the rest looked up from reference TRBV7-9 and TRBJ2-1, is DTGVSQNPRHKITKRGQNVTFRCDPISEHNRLYWYRQTLGQGPEFLTYFQNEAQLEKSRLLSDRFSAERPKGSFSTLEIQRTEQGDSAMYLCASSLAVADPYNEQFFGPGTRLTVL.

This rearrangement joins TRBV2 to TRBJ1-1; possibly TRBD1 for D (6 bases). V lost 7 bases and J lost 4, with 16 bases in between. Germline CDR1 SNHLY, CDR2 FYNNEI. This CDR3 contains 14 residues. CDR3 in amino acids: CASMATGRATEAFF. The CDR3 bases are TGTGCCAGCATGGCGACAGGCAGAGCCACTGAAGCTTTCTTT. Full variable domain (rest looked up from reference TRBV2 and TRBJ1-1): EPEVTQTPSHQVTQMGQEVILRCVPISNHLYFYWYRQILGQKVEFLVSFYNNEISEKSEIFDDQFSVERPDGSNFTLKIRSTKLEDSAMYFCASMATGRATEAFFGQGTRLTVV.

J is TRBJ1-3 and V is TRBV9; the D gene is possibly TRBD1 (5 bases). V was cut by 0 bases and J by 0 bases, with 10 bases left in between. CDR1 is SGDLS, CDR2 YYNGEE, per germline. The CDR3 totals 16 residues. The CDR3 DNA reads TGTGCCAGCAGCGTAGTGGGGCAGGGCTCTGGAAACACCATATATTTT. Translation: CASSVVGQGSGNTIYF.

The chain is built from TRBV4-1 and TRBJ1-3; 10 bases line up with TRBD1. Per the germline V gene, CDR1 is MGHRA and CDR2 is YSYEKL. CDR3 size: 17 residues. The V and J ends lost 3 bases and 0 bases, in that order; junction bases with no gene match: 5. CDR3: CASSQGQGLSSGNTIYF. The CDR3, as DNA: TGCGCCAGCAGCCAGGGACAGGGGCTATCCTCTGGAAACACCATATATTTT.

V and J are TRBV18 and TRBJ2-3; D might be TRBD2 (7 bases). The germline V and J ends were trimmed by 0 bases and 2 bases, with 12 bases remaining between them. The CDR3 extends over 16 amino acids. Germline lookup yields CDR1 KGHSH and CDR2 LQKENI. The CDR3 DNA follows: TGTGCCAGCTCACCACCGAGGGGGAGGGCCACAGATACGCAGTATTTT. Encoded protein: CASSPPRGRATDTQYF.

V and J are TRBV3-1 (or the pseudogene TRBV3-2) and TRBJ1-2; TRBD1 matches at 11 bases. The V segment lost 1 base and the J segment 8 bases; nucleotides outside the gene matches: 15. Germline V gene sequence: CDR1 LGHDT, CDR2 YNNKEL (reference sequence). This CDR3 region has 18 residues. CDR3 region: CASSQGVPFGTGGRGYTF. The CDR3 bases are TGTGCCAGCAGCCAAGGTGTTCCATTCGGGACAGGGGGTCGCGGCTACACCTTC.

CDR3 sequence reads: CASSSRGRTDEKLFF. DNA of the CDR3: TGTGCCAGTAGTTCTCGGGGAAGAACGGACGAAAAACTGTTTTTT. The chain uses TRBV19 and TRBJ1-4; D unresolved. Per the germline V gene, CDR1 is LNHDA and CDR2 is SQIVND (reference sequence). The CDR3 spans 15 residues. Trimming removed 5 bases at V and 8 bases at J, with 18 bases between.

The CDR3 loop reads CASSPGTGVFQETQYF. In DNA, the CDR3 is TGTGCCAGCAGCCCTGGGACAGGGGTTTTCCAAGAGACCCAGTACTTC. The chain recombines TRBV3-1 (or the pseudogene TRBV3-2) with TRBJ2-5; 10 nucleotides align to TRBD1. This CDR3 has 16 amino acids. V trimming: 4 bases; J trimming: 1 base; junction bases outside the gene matches: 6. Germline V gene data show CDR1 as LGHDT and CDR2 as YNNKEL (reference sequence).

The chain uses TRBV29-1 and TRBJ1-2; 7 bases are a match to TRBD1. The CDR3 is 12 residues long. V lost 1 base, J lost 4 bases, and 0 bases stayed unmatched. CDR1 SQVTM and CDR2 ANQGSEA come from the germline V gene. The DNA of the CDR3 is TGCAGCGTTGAAGGGGACAGCTATGGCTACACCTTC. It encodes CSVEGDSYGYTF.

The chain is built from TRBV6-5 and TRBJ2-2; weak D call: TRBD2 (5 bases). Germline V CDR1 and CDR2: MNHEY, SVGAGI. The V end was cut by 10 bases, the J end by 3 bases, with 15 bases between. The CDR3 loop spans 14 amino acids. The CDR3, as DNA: TGTGCCACCGTCGGGGATAGGGACACCGGGGAGCTGTTTTTT. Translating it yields CATVGDRDTGELFF.

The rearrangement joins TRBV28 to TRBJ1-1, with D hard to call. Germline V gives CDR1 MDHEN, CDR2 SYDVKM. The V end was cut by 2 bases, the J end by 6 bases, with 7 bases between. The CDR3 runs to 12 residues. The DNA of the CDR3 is TGTGCCAGCAGTTTACCGCGGGCTGAAGCTTTCTTT. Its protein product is CASSLPRAEAFF.

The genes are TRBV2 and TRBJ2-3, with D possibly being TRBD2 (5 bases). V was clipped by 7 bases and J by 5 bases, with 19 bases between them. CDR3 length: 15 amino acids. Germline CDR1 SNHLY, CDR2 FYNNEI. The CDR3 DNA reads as TGTGCCAGCACGGTCGGTCCCGGAGGCGGAGATACGCAGTATTTT. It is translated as CASTVGPGGGDTQYF.

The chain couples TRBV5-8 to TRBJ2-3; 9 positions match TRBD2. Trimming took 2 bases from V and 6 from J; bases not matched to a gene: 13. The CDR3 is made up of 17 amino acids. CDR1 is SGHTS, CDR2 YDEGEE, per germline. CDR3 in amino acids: CASSFFQRGAITDTQYF. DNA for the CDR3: TGTGCCAGCAGCTTTTTTCAGCGGGGGGCGATAACGGATACGCAGTATTTT.

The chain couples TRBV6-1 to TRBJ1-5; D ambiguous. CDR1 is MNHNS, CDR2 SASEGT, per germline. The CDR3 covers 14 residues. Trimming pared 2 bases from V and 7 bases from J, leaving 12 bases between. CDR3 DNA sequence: TGTGCCAGCAGTGAAAGGCGGGGAGGACAGCCCCAGCATTTT. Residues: CASSERRGGQPQHF.

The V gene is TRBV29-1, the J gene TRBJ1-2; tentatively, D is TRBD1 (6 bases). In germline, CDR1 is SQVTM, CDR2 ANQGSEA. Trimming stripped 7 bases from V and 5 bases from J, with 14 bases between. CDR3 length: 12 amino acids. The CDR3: CSAGVMGYGYTF. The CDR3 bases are TGCAGCGCAGGGGTGATGGGGTATGGCTACACCTTC.

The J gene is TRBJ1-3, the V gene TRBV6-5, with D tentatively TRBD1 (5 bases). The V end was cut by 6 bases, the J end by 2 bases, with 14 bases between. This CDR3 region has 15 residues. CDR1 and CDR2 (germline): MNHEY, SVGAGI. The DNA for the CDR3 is TGTGCCAGCAGAACTCCAGGGTCCCCTGGAAACACCATATATTTT. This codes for CASRTPGSPGNTIYF.

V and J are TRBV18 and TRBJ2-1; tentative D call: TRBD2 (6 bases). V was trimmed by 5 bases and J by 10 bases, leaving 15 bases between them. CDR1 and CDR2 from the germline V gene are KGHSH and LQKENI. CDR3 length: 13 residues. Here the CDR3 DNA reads TGTGCCAGCTCATCGGCTGTGGAGGGAGAGCAGTTCTTC. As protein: CASSSAVEGEQFF.

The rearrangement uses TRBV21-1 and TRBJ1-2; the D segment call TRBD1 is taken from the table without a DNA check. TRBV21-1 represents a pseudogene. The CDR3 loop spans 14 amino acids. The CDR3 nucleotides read TGTGCCAGCAGCAAAATCGGACAGTTATATGGCTACACCTTC. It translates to CASSKIGQLYGYTF.

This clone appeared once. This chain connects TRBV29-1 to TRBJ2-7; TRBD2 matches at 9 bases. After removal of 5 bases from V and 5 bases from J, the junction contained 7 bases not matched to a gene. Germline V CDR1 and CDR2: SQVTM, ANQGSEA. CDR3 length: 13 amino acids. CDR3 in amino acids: CSVLAGLADEQYF. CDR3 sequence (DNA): TGCAGCGTTCTCGCGGGACTAGCTGACGAGCAGTACTTC.

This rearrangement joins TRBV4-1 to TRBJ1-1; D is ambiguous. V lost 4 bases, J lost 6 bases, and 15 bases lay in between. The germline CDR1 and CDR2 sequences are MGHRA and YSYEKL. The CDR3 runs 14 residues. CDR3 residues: CASSPEATAAEAFF. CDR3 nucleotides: TGCGCCAGCAGCCCGGAAGCCACGGCGGCTGAAGCTTTCTTT.

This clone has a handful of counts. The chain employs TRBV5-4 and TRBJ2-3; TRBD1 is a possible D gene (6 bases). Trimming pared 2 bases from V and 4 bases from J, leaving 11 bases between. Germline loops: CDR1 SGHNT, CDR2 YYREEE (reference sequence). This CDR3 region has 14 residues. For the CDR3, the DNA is TGTGCCAGCAGCTTACAGGGAGCGGCAGATACGCAGTATTTT. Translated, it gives CASSLQGAADTQYF.

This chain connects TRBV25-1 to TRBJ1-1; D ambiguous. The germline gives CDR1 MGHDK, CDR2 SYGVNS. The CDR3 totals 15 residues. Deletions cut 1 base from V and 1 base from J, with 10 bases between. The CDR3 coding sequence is TGTGCCAGCAGTGAATCGGAGAACTGGAACACTGAAGCTTTCTTT. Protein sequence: CASSESENWNTEAFF. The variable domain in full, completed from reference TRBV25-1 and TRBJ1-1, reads EADIYQTPRYLVIGTGKKITLECSQTMGHDKMYWYQQDPGMELHLIHYSYGVNSTEKGDLSSESTVSRIRTEHFPLTLESARPSHTSQYLCASSESENWNTEAFFGQGTRLTVV.

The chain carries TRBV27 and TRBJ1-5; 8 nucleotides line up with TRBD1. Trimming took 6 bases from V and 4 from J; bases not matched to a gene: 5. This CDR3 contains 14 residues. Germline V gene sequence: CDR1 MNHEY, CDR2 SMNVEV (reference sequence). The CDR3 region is CASSTRQGNQPQHF. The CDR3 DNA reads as TGTGCCAGCAGCACCAGACAGGGGAATCAGCCCCAGCATTTT.

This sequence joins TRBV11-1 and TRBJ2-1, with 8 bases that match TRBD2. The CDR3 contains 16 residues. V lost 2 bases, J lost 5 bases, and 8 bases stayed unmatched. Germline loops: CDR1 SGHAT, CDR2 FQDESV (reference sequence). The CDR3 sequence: CASSLWASGGNNEQFF. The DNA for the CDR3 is TGTGCCAGCAGCTTATGGGCCAGCGGGGGTAACAATGAGCAGTTCTTC.